One and the same sample provided the 11 T cell receptor beta chains below, sequenced in a study of Tregs in tolerant kidney transplant recipients. Mixed chimerism was transient after nonmyeloablative marrow transplants from related graft donors. Sequencing used immunoSEQ multiplex PCR; TCRdb keeps in-frame clones, though not all of them. The sample holds approximately 81,000 clones, 90% to 95% seen once. The sample here was CD4+ T cells from blood (PBMCs), taken 24 months after the transplant. The receptors derive from a human patient who received a combined kidney and bone marrow transplant. These T cells may partly come from the graft donor.

The genes are TRBV5-5 and TRBJ1-5, with 11 bases that match TRBD1. This CDR3 region has 17 residues. V trimming: 3 bases; J trimming: 0 bases; junction bases outside the gene matches: 5. Germline V gives CDR1 SGHKS, CDR2 YYEKEE (reference sequence). In DNA, the CDR3 is TGTGCCAGCAGCTGGGACAGGGGGGCCCATAGCAATCAGCCCCAGCATTTT. It is translated as CASSWDRGAHSNQPQHF.

As to this clone: The junction departs from germline at one end; a sequencing error may be responsible. Other DNA sequences from this sample encode an identical CDR3 as well. This chain links TRBV2 with TRBJ1-6; 7 nucleotides agree with TRBD1. This CDR3 has 16 amino acids. Germline V gene lookup returns CDR1 SNHLY and CDR2 FYNNEI. CDR3 bases: TGTGCCAGCAGCCTTACCGGACAGGTCTATAATTCCCCCCTCCACTTT. It codes for CASSLTGQVYNSPLHF.

V and J are TRBV29-1 and TRBJ2-7, with D possibly being TRBD2 (8 bases). The length of the CDR3 is 19 residues. Germline V lookup: CDR1 SQVTM, CDR2 ANQGSEA. V shed 4 bases and J shed 4 bases, with 32 bases lying between them. CDR3 in DNA: TGCAGCGTTGGAGAGATCGGCAGGGGGACCAGCGGGAGAAGATACGAGCAGTACTTC. Its translation is CSVGEIGRGTSGRRYEQYF.

The chain carries TRBV29-1 and TRBJ1-1, with TRBD1 identical over 7 bases. CDR3 length: 13 residues. V lost 6 bases to trimming and J lost 5 bases; unmatched junction nucleotides: 9. The germline gives CDR1 SQVTM, CDR2 ANQGSEA. CDR3 protein: CSVQQGSGTEAFF. The CDR3 coding sequence is TGCAGCGTACAACAGGGGTCAGGGACTGAAGCTTTCTTT.

This clone was seen a handful of times. This sequence joins TRBV19 and TRBJ1-3, with D tentatively TRBD1 (6 bases). CDR3 length: 14 residues. Per germline, CDR1 LNHDA and CDR2 SQIVND (reference sequence). V was cut by 6 bases and J by 1 base, with 10 bases left in between. The CDR3 sequence is CASSLGQSGNTIYF. The CDR3 DNA follows: TGTGCCAGTAGCCTTGGACAGTCTGGAAACACCATATATTTT.

The V gene is TRBV4-3, the J gene TRBJ1-2; no clear D gene. Germline lookup yields CDR1 LGHNA and CDR2 YSLEER. The CDR3 contains 14 residues. Between the trimmed V and J ends, which lost 0 bases and 7 bases, there was a span of 12 bases. The CDR3 bases are TGCGCCAGCAGCCAAGAGCGGCAAGCGGGTGGCTACACCTTC. Protein: CASSQERQAGGYTF.

This chain connects TRBV29-1 to TRBJ2-7; TRBD2 agrees at 8 bases. The germline gives CDR1 SQVTM, CDR2 ANQGSEA. The CDR3 runs to 14 residues. V lost 5 bases, J lost 3 bases, and 9 bases stayed unmatched. The CDR3: CSVNPDGGGYEQYF. The CDR3 DNA follows: TGCAGCGTTAACCCAGACGGGGGGGGCTACGAGCAGTACTTC.

The chain uses TRBV9 and TRBJ2-1; 9 bases align to TRBD2. This CDR3 spans 15 amino acids. CDR1 SGDLS and CDR2 YYNGEE come from the germline V gene. The V and J ends lost 0 bases and 10 bases, in that order; junction bases with no gene match: 8. CDR3 in amino acids: CASSVDERGAGEQFF. The DNA of the CDR3 is TGTGCCAGCAGCGTAGATGAGCGGGGGGCTGGAGAGCAGTTCTTC. Drawing the rest from reference TRBV9 and TRBJ2-1, the complete variable domain is DSGVTQTPKHLITATGQRVTLRCSPRSGDLSVYWYQQSLDQGLQFLIQYYNGEERAKGNILERFSAQQFPDLHSELNLSSLELGDSALYFCASSVDERGAGEQFFGPGTRLTVL.

The chain is built from TRBV14 and TRBJ1-2; D is perhaps TRBD1 (5 bases). The CDR3 consists of 14 residues. Germline values: CDR1 SGHDN, CDR2 FVKESK. The V end lost 2 bases, the J end lost 8 bases, and 15 bases lay between the germline ends. The CDR3 spells CASSQSVPGLGYTF. The DNA for the CDR3 is TGTGCCAGCAGCCAATCAGTCCCAGGGCTCGGCTACACCTTC.

V usage is TRBV30 and J usage is TRBJ2-5; D remains unclear. V lost 0 bases, J lost 3 bases, and 11 bases lay in between. The CDR3 is made up of 14 amino acids. CDR1 and CDR2 from the germline V gene are GTSNPN and SVGIG (reference sequence). CDR3 bases: TGTGCCTGGAGTGTACTTGTCGTAGAAGAGACCCAGTACTTC. Translated, it gives CAWSVLVVEETQYF.

The CDR3 nucleotides read TGTGCCAGCAGTACAGGGGGGTCGGCCTACGAGCAGTACTTC. Translating it yields CASSTGGSAYEQYF. This chain connects TRBV6-5 to TRBJ2-7, with 8 bases aligning to TRBD1. Trimming cost V 5 bases and J 2 bases; bases outside gene matches: 5. Per the germline V gene, CDR1 is MNHEY and CDR2 is SVGAGI. There are 14 residues in the CDR3.